The 17 T cell receptor beta chains presented below share a single source sample, sequenced in a study of shared clonotypes between healthy human individuals. TCRdb's table, derived via immunoSEQ multiplex PCR, lists solely in-frame clones and lacks some. The sample holds about 690,000 clones; less than 95% are singletons and the top ten take about 33%. The sequencing sample was made of memory CD8+ T cells from PBMCs. Subset specified: CD45RO+ cells pooled with CCR7-negative TemRA cells. These receptors were collected from a man younger than 30 in good health. Some clones in this sample may be carry-over from other donors' samples.

In nucleotides, the CDR3 is TGTGCCCAGCGCGGCCTTCGCTCTGGAAACACCATATATTTT. Residues: CAQRGLRSGNTIYF. The chain couples TRBV21-1 to TRBJ1-3. TRBV21-1 is described as a pseudogene. This CDR3 has 14 residues.

The chain couples TRBV28 to TRBJ1-5, with 9 bases lining up with TRBD1. The CDR3 has 14 residues. CDR1 is MDHEN and CDR2 is SYDVKM in the germline V gene. V was clipped by 6 bases and J by 6 bases; unmatched bases: 6. The CDR3 region is CASRPQGAGQPQHF. CDR3 bases: TGTGCCAGCAGGCCACAGGGGGCGGGTCAGCCCCAGCATTTT.

The chain carries TRBV14 and TRBJ2-7; D unresolved. V was cut by 4 bases and J by 0 bases, with 13 bases left in between. The CDR3 spans 15 residues. The germline CDR1 and CDR2 sequences are SGHDN and FVKESK. CDR3 sequence reads: CASSRKVTSSYEQYF. CDR3 DNA sequence: TGTGCCAGCAGCCGAAAGGTAACAAGCTCCTACGAGCAGTACTTC.

The chain is built from TRBV11-1 and TRBJ2-7; 9 bases are shared with TRBD1. Trimming took 5 bases from V and 5 from J; bases not matched to a gene: 10. Per germline, CDR1 SGHAT and CDR2 FQDESV (reference sequence). The CDR3 runs to 15 residues. The CDR3 protein is CASSRLGTGRDEQYF. In DNA form, the CDR3 reads TGTGCCAGCAGCCGTCTAGGGACAGGGCGTGACGAGCAGTACTTC.

A single count supports this clone. The CDR3 nucleotides read TGTGCCAGCAGCCAAGATACAGGGGCTCTCTATGGCTACACCTTC. It is translated as CASSQDTGALYGYTF. The chain combines TRBV4-2 with TRBJ1-2, with 7 positions matching TRBD1. Looked up from germline, CDR1 is LGHNA and CDR2 is YNFKEQ. The CDR3 length is 15 residues. Germline trimming cut 0 bases from V and 4 bases from J; bases unmatched to any gene: 5.

This clone was observed once. This sequence joins TRBV4-1 and TRBJ2-7; 9 nucleotides agree with TRBD1. The V gene end was trimmed by 5 bases and the J gene end by 2 bases; junction bases not matched to a gene: 7. Germline CDR1 and CDR2: MGHRA and YSYEKL. This CDR3 region has 15 residues. The DNA for the CDR3 is TGCGCCAGCAGCGGGACAGGGTACAGGCCCTACGAGCAGTACTTC. Translating it yields CASSGTGYRPYEQYF.

This rearrangement joins TRBV6-6 to TRBJ2-2; 12 nucleotides line up with TRBD1. Germline V lookup: CDR1 MNHNY, CDR2 SVGAGI (reference sequence). The CDR3 spans 16 residues. The V and J ends lost 6 bases and 4 bases, in that order; junction bases with no gene match: 6. The CDR3 DNA reads as TGTGCCAGCAGAGGTCCGGGACAGGGGGCCACCGGGGAGCTGTTTTTT. It specifies CASRGPGQGATGELFF.

This clone was found many times. This chain joins TRBV7-9 and TRBJ2-1; D call uncertain. Germline loops: CDR1 SEHNR, CDR2 FQNEAQ (reference sequence). The CDR3 sequence is 17 residues long. Trimming took 1 base from V and 0 from J, leaving 13 bases between them. The CDR3: CASSLVSYGSSYNEQFF. CDR3 bases: TGTGCCAGCAGCTTAGTTTCGTACGGCAGCTCCTACAATGAGCAGTTCTTC.

The V call is TRBV10-3, the J call TRBJ2-1, with 7 positions matching TRBD2. V was clipped by 3 bases and J by 8 bases; unmatched bases: 4. Looked up from germline, CDR1 is ENHRY and CDR2 is SYGVKD. The CDR3 spans 13 residues. CDR3 coding DNA: TGTGCCATCAGTGAAGTGGGGGGGGATGAGCAGTTCTTC. Translating it yields CAISEVGGDEQFF.

Comment on this clone: A far larger clone differs by one base, so this is likely a read error. The chain links TRBV11-2 to TRBJ2-3, with D unresolved. This CDR3 has 11 residues. V was clipped by 6 bases and J by 5 bases, with 6 bases between them. Germline values: CDR1 SGHAT, CDR2 FQNNGV. The CDR3 region has the DNA TGTGCCAGCAGGTTTGGAGATACGCAGTATTTT. Translated: CASRFGDTQYF. The variable domain in full, completed from reference TRBV11-2 and TRBJ2-3, reads EAGVAQSPRYKIIEKRQSVAFWCNPISGHATLYWYQQILGQGPKLLIQFQNNGVVDDSQLPKDRFSAERLKGVDSTLKIQPAKLEDSAVYLCASRFGDTQYFGPGTRLTVL.

The chain joins TRBV28 to TRBJ2-1; D is ambiguous. V lost 8 bases to trimming and J lost 0 bases, with 11 bases between them. CDR1 is MDHEN and CDR2 is SYDVKM in the germline V gene. The CDR3 extends over 14 amino acids. The DNA for the CDR3 is TGTGCCAGCGCAATTAGAGGCTCCTACAATGAGCAGTTCTTC. Its protein product is CASAIRGSYNEQFF.

To note about this clone: The sample has other DNA sequences that encode this CDR3 too. DNA of the CDR3: TGTGCCAGCAGTTTAAGACAGGGCAATCAGCCCCAGCATTTT. Translated: CASSLRQGNQPQHF. The V gene is TRBV28, the J gene TRBJ1-5; tentatively, D is TRBD1 (6 bases). CDR1 is MDHEN, CDR2 SYDVKM, per germline. The CDR3 sequence is 14 residues long. The V and J ends lost 2 bases and 2 bases respectively, with 7 bases between them.

This rearrangement joins TRBV7-9 to TRBJ1-2; 7 bases align to TRBD1. The V and J ends lost 7 bases and 5 bases, in that order; junction bases with no gene match: 7. The CDR3 is 13 amino acids. The germline CDR1 and CDR2 sequences are SEHNR and FQNEAQ (reference sequence). CDR3 sequence: CASTTGTVYGYTF. The CDR3 DNA follows: TGTGCCAGCACCACCGGGACAGTTTATGGCTACACCTTC.

The sample holds a few counts of this clone. A much larger clone sits a single nucleotide away, making a read error possible. This sample also contains other DNA sequences that code for the same CDR3. The chain employs TRBV6-4 and TRBJ2-2; D is undetermined. This CDR3 has 13 amino acids. Germline CDR1 is MRHNA and CDR2 is SNTAGT. Trimming took 0 bases from V and 3 from J, leaving 2 bases between them. In nucleotides, the CDR3 is TGTGCCAGCAGTGACTCCGACACCGGGGAGCTGTTTTTT. This codes for CASSDSDTGELFF.

The rearrangement joins TRBV19 to TRBJ2-2; D ambiguous. This CDR3 is 15 amino acids long. CDR1 LNHDA and CDR2 SQIVND come from the germline V gene (reference sequence). V lost 3 bases and J 5 bases, leaving 13 bases between the germline ends. The CDR3 DNA reads TGTGCCAGTAGTATGACCCGGGTCTCTACCGGGGAGCTGTTTTTT. Its translation: CASSMTRVSTGELFF.

This chain's CDR3 is CASSLGHDTQYF. DNA of the CDR3: TGTGCCAGCAGCTTAGGTCACGATACGCAGTATTTT. The chain has TRBV11-1 and TRBJ2-3; D remains ambiguous. The CDR3 is made up of 12 amino acids. V lost 1 base and J 6 bases, leaving 5 bases between the germline ends. CDR1 is SGHAT and CDR2 is FQDESV in the germline V gene (reference sequence). Based on the CDR3 plus reference TRBV11-1 and TRBJ2-3, the full variable domain is EAEVAQSPRYKITEKSQAVAFWCDPISGHATLYWYRQILGQGPELLVQFQDESVVDDSQLPKDRFSAERLKGVDSTLKIQPAELGDSAMYLCASSLGHDTQYFGPGTRLTVL.

The V call is TRBV6-1, the J call TRBJ2-5; D possibly matches TRBD1 or TRBD2 (5 bases each). Trimming took off 8 bases at V and 5 bases at J, with 15 bases between the two ends. CDR1 and CDR2 from the germline V gene are MNHNS and SASEGT. The CDR3 loop spans 13 amino acids. DNA of the CDR3: TGTGCCAGCCGGGACGTTTCGTCGGAGACCCAGTACTTC. It yields the protein CASRDVSSETQYF.